The 14 T cell receptor beta chains below come from one sample, sequenced in a study of regulatory T cells in long-lasting Graves disease. In building TCR beta libraries, iRepertoire HTBI primers were used together with Arm-PCR of CDR3 regions. MiXCR was run by TCRdb on the multiplex PCR reads, yielding one entry per CDR3 protein. This table has roughly 380,000 distinct CDR3 sequences, around 15% appearing once. Time point given: newly diagnosed GD, antithyroid drugs for less than 3 months. PBMCs provided the RNA from which the TCR library was made. This sample comprised peripheral blood mononuclear cells (PBMCs), obtained at new diagnosis, from a patient treated with antithyroid drugs. These receptors were obtained from a female donor with Graves disease.

The chain links TRBV7-8 to TRBJ2-5; no reliable D call. V lost 6 bases to trimming and J lost 2 bases, with 10 bases between them. Germline assignment: CDR1 SGHVS and CDR2 FQNEAQ. The CDR3 has 13 amino acids. CDR3 loop: CASRSGIQETQYF. CDR3 DNA sequence: TGTGCCAGCAGATCTGGGATTCAAGAGACCCAGTACTTC.

This clonotype was recorded many times. The chain combines TRBV6-2 or TRBV6-3 with TRBJ2-7; D remains unclear. Germline V gene sequence: CDR1 MNHEY, CDR2 SVGEGT. This CDR3 has 11 residues. The V and J ends lost 6 bases and 7 bases respectively, with 10 bases between them. CDR3 region: CASRRAREQYF. In DNA, the CDR3 is TGTGCCAGCAGGCGAGCGAGGGAGCAGTACTTC.

This rearrangement joins TRBV11-2 to TRBJ1-2, with TRBD1 identical over 10 bases. Germline V gene data show CDR1 as SGHAT and CDR2 as FQNNGV. Germline trimming cut 4 bases from V and 3 bases from J; bases unmatched to any gene: 5. CDR3 size: 15 residues. CDR3 bases: TGTGCCAGCAGCTCGGGACAGGGGAGCCACTATGGCTACACCTTC. This encodes CASSSGQGSHYGYTF.

V gene TRBV25-1 combines with J gene TRBJ2-3, with D maybe TRBD2 (6 bases). The length of the CDR3 is 17 residues. Trimming removed 2 bases at V and 2 bases at J, with 17 bases between. Germline CDR1 and CDR2: MGHDK and SYGVNS. The CDR3 DNA reads TGTGCCAGCAGTGAAAGCCGCGGCGGGATACACACAGATACGCAGTATTTT. Translation: CASSESRGGIHTDTQYF.

This clonotype has a count of ten or more. This chain uses TRBV12-3 or TRBV12-4 with TRBJ1-1; perhaps TRBD1 as D (5 bases). V dropped 2 bases and J dropped 5 bases, with 15 bases sitting between them. This CDR3 spans 15 amino acids. CDR3: CASSLRGVKGTEAFF. The CDR3 bases are TGTGCCAGCAGTTTACGCGGGGTTAAGGGGACTGAAGCTTTCTTT.

This clonotype occurred many times. The J gene is TRBJ2-5, the V gene TRBV5-4, with D perhaps matching TRBD1 (5 bases). Trimming left V 2 bases short and J 4 bases short, with 15 bases between. CDR3 length: 15 residues. The germline CDR1 and CDR2 sequences are SGHNT and YYREEE (reference sequence). The CDR3 DNA sequence: TGTGCCAGCAGCTTTCTACAGGCCCACGCAGAGACCCAGTACTTC. Residues: CASSFLQAHAETQYF.

In its sample, this clonotype was seen many times. The J gene is TRBJ1-1, the V gene TRBV11-2; D gene ambiguous. V gave up 7 bases and J gave up 11 bases, with 35 bases separating them. Looked up from germline, CDR1 is SGHAT and CDR2 is FQNNGV. The CDR3 totals 18 residues. CDR3 bases: TGTGCCAGCACCGCCCGGAGGACTCAACTACACCCCCCCCACGTGGCTTTCTTT. Protein product: CASTARRTQLHPPHVAFF.

A few counts support this clonotype. The chain employs TRBV30 and TRBJ2-7; D gene uncertain. This CDR3 is built from 13 residues. Trimming removed 0 bases at V and 0 bases at J, with 6 bases between. Looked up from germline, CDR1 is GTSNPN and CDR2 is SVGIG (reference sequence). CDR3 bases: TGTGCCTGGAGTGTACATACCTCCTACGAGCAGTACTTC. Protein product: CAWSVHTSYEQYF.

Details on this clonotype: This may come from a read error, since a much larger clone is one base off. The chain combines TRBV12-3 or TRBV12-4 with TRBJ2-5; possible D gene TRBD2, 5 bases. The CDR3 extends over 12 amino acids. V lost 8 bases to trimming and J lost 11 bases, with 18 bases between them. The CDR3 protein is CASGGLSRVQYF. The CDR3 nucleotides are TGTGCCAGCGGAGGACTGTCCAGAGTGCAGTACTTC.

This clonotype came up a few times. V and J are TRBV19 and TRBJ2-5, with 7 bases matching TRBD2. The CDR3 runs 16 residues. Germline CDR1 is LNHDA and CDR2 is SQIVND (reference sequence). The V gene end was trimmed by 2 bases and the J gene end by 5 bases; junction bases not matched to a gene: 11. CDR3 protein: CASSINSRGGRETQYF. CDR3 bases: TGTGCCAGTAGTATAAATTCTCGCGGGGGTCGGGAGACCCAGTACTTC.

This clonotype has ten or more counts. J is TRBJ2-3 and V is TRBV28, with 7 bases matching TRBD1. Trimming took 3 bases from V and 4 from J; bases not matched to a gene: 10. Germline CDR1 is MDHEN and CDR2 is SYDVKM. The CDR3 is 16 amino acids. The CDR3 reads CASSFRDRGIADTQYF. The CDR3 DNA reads as TGTGCCAGCAGTTTTCGGGACAGAGGTATTGCAGATACGCAGTATTTT.

This clonotype came up many times. CDR3 nucleotides: TGTGCCAGCAGCTGGGGGACGGAAGCCTACGAGCAGTACTTC. The encoded protein is CASSWGTEAYEQYF. V is TRBV7-9 and J is TRBJ2-7; possibly TRBD1 or TRBD2 for D (5 bases each). Germline CDR1 reads SEHNR; CDR2 reads FQNEAQ (reference sequence). This CDR3 spans 14 amino acids. V lost 4 bases and J lost 2, with 12 bases in between.

This clonotype was counted a few times. The V call is TRBV10-1, the J call TRBJ1-1; perhaps TRBD1 as D (5 bases). V lost 0 bases and J 1 base, leaving 12 bases between the germline ends. The germline gives CDR1 WNHNN, CDR2 SYGVQD (reference sequence). The CDR3 runs to 16 residues. CDR3 nucleotide sequence: TGCGCCAGCAGTGAGTCGTTGGGGCTGTGGAACACTGAAGCTTTCTTT. Translated: CASSESLGLWNTEAFF.

This clonotype turned up a few times. V is TRBV5-5 and J is TRBJ2-1; 9 bases map to TRBD1. The germline gives CDR1 SGHKS, CDR2 YYEKEE (reference sequence). The CDR3 extends over 16 amino acids. Trimming cost V 4 bases and J 7 bases; bases outside gene matches: 12. CDR3 loop: CASSAYNTGTGNEQFF. Here the CDR3 DNA reads TGTGCCAGCAGCGCCTACAACACCGGGACAGGGAATGAGCAGTTCTTC.